These 20 T cell receptor beta chains came from one sample sequenced in a study of human T cells and chemical hapten exposure. Time point defined: patch test 2, 6 weeks after DPC sensitization. Sample treatment: therapeutic diphenylcyclopropenone sensitization with weekly scalp DPC. TCRdb reprocessed the RACE reads with MiXCR, giving one entry per CDR3 protein. This table has roughly 140,000 distinct CDR3 sequences, roughly 12% appearing once. This specimen consisted of whole blood, obtained in connection with sensitization to the hapten diphenylcyclopropenone (DPC). Receptors originate from a woman aged 50 to 65 with alopecia areata. Some clones in this sample may be carry-over from other donors' samples.

This clonotype was observed a handful of times. The chain joins TRBV7-3 to TRBJ2-2, with D perhaps TRBD2 (5 bases). V shed 4 bases and J shed 3 bases, with 6 bases lying between them. The CDR3 is made up of 13 amino acids. The V gene's germline CDR1 is SGHTA and CDR2 FQGTGA. The CDR3 is CASSSGDTGELFF. CDR3 DNA: TGTGCCAGCAGCTCCGGGGACACCGGGGAGCTGTTTTTT. The full variable domain, completed using reference TRBV7-3 and TRBJ2-2, is GAGVSQTPSNKVTEKGKYVELRCDPISGHTALYWYRQSLGQGPEFLIYFQGTGAADDSGLPNDRFFAVRPEGSVSTLKIQRTERGDSAVYLCASSSGDTGELFFGEGSRLTVL.

V gene TRBV12-3 or TRBV12-4 combines with J gene TRBJ1-5; D is undetermined. Deletions cut 3 bases from V and 3 bases from J, with 9 bases between. There are 14 residues in the CDR3. The CDR3 nucleotides are TGTGCCAGCAGTTTGGACGTCTACAATCAGCCCCAGCATTTT. It codes for CASSLDVYNQPQHF.

This clonotype was counted ten times or more. The chain uses TRBV20-1 and TRBJ2-7; no clear D. This CDR3 region has 12 residues. V lost 7 bases, J lost 3 bases, and 13 bases lay in between. The germline V gene has CDR1 DFQATT and CDR2 SNEGSKA (reference sequence). CDR3 nucleotides: TGCAGTGTATCCAGCCCCCGCTACGAGCAGTACTTC. It yields the protein CSVSSPRYEQYF.

This clonotype was counted a single time. The CDR3 DNA reads TGTGCCAGCGGTCCAGGTGACATTCGTGATGAGCAGTTCTTC. Its translation: CASGPGDIRDEQFF. V and J are TRBV12-3 or TRBV12-4 and TRBJ2-1; D ambiguous. The V gene lost 8 bases and the J gene lost 8 bases, with 19 bases spanning the gap. The CDR3 spans 14 residues.

The table lists this clonotype with a few counts. V gene TRBV3-1 combines with J gene TRBJ2-1; 9 bases match TRBD2. CDR1 is LGHDT, CDR2 YNNKEL, per germline (reference sequence). Unmatched junction bases numbered 3, after V lost 8 bases and J lost 7 bases. The CDR3 is 12 residues long. This chain's CDR3 is CASGLALNEQFF. The DNA of the CDR3 is TGTGCCAGCGGACTAGCGTTGAATGAGCAGTTCTTC.

This clonotype was seen a single time. This chain joins TRBV6-5 and TRBJ2-5, with D unclear. The CDR3 is 14 residues long. Germline CDR1 is MNHEY and CDR2 is SVGAGI. The germline V and J ends were trimmed by 2 bases and 0 bases, with 7 bases remaining between them. The CDR3 sequence is CASSYNRHQETQYF. In DNA form, the CDR3 reads TGTGCCAGCAGTTACAACAGACACCAAGAGACCCAGTACTTC.

This clonotype came up many times. This chain joins TRBV4-2 and TRBJ2-7; 7 nucleotides align to TRBD2. Germline CDR1 LGHNA, CDR2 YNFKEQ. CDR3 length equals 16 residues. V trimming: 0 bases; J trimming: 4 bases; junction bases outside the gene matches: 9. CDR3 nucleotide sequence: TGTGCCAGCAGCCAAGAATTGAGGGAGGGCCGGTACGAGCAGTACTTC. It translates to CASSQELREGRYEQYF.

This chain joins TRBV20-1 and TRBJ2-3; TRBD2 matches at 10 bases. Germline CDR1 DFQATT, CDR2 SNEGSKA (reference sequence). This CDR3 is built from 14 residues. After removal of 8 bases from V and 5 bases from J, the junction contained 10 bases not matched to a gene. CDR3 bases: TGCAGTTGCGGGCTAGCGGGAGCTGGAGATACGCAGTATTTT. It codes for CSCGLAGAGDTQYF.

The chain combines TRBV24-1 with TRBJ1-4; D not resolved. Trimming took off 6 bases at V and 0 bases at J, with 4 bases between the two ends. The germline CDR1 and CDR2 sequences are KGHDR and SFDVKD. The CDR3 consists of 13 residues. CDR3 residues: CATSQSTNEKLFF. The CDR3 region has the DNA TGTGCCACCAGTCAGTCAACTAATGAAAAACTGTTTTTT.

The chain employs TRBV20-1 and TRBJ1-3, with unresolved D. Germline V CDR1 and CDR2: DFQATT, SNEGSKA (reference sequence). This CDR3 region has 15 residues. V shed 0 bases and J shed 2 bases, with 11 bases lying between them. The CDR3 DNA reads TGCAGTGCTAGAGATGGTCGGGGTCCTGGAAACACCATATATTTT. Its translation is CSARDGRGPGNTIYF.

This clonotype was found many times. The chain recombines TRBV6-5 with TRBJ1-1, with a weak D call TRBD1 (5 bases). CDR1 is MNHEY, CDR2 SVGAGI, per germline. V was trimmed by 0 bases and J by 3 bases, leaving 11 bases between them. The CDR3 loop spans 15 amino acids. DNA of the CDR3: TGTGCCAGCAGTTACTCGCCGTGGGGGGACACTGAAGCTTTCTTT. This gives the protein CASSYSPWGDTEAFF.

The chain carries TRBV7-3 and TRBJ2-6; the match to TRBD1 covers 7 bases. Germline V gene lookup returns CDR1 SGHTA and CDR2 FQGTGA. The V gene end was trimmed by 8 bases and the J gene end by 0 bases; junction bases not matched to a gene: 1. This CDR3 is 14 amino acids long. CDR3 sequence: CASSGGSGANVLTF. In nucleotides, the CDR3 is TGTGCCAGCTCAGGGGGCTCTGGGGCCAACGTCCTGACTTTC.

This clonotype was counted a few times. This chain connects TRBV11-2 to TRBJ2-5; the match to TRBD1 covers 8 bases. Looked up from germline, CDR1 is SGHAT and CDR2 is FQNNGV. V shed 5 bases, J shed 4 bases, and the junction held 9 bases outside the gene matches. The CDR3 contains 15 residues. The CDR3 loop reads CASSARTGLGETQYF. CDR3 in DNA: TGTGCCAGCAGCGCCCGGACAGGGTTGGGAGAGACCCAGTACTTC.

The rearrangement joins TRBV12-3 or TRBV12-4 to TRBJ2-7; 7 bases are shared with TRBD2. The CDR3 covers 14 residues. V dropped 2 bases and J dropped 3; count of bases not matched to a gene: 4. The CDR3 DNA reads TGTGCCAGCAGTTTACGGCGGGGGAACTACGAGCAGTACTTC. This encodes CASSLRRGNYEQYF.

This clonotype was observed a handful of times. V gene TRBV6-2 or TRBV6-3 combines with J gene TRBJ2-3; D possibly corresponds to TRBD1 (6 bases). Germline V gene data show CDR1 as MNHEY and CDR2 as SVGEGT. This CDR3 is 16 amino acids long. Trimming pared 5 bases from V and 0 bases from J, leaving 15 bases between. CDR3 sequence reads: CASSRPQGMSTDTQYF. CDR3 DNA: TGTGCCAGCAGTCGCCCCCAGGGGATGAGCACAGATACGCAGTATTTT.

This clonotype has ten or more counts. CDR3 protein: CASIKLGTGDYEQYF. The CDR3 DNA follows: TGTGCCAGCATAAAACTCGGGACAGGGGACTACGAGCAGTACTTC. The chain employs TRBV28 and TRBJ2-7; the match to TRBD1 covers 10 bases. This CDR3 is built from 15 residues. The V gene end was trimmed by 7 bases and the J gene end by 3 bases; junction bases not matched to a gene: 9. Germline V gene sequence: CDR1 MDHEN, CDR2 SYDVKM.

This chain connects TRBV21-1 to TRBJ1-5; the tabulated D call, TRBD1, remains unverified against the DNA. TRBV21-1 is shown as a pseudogene. CDR3 length: 15 amino acids. CDR3 coding DNA: TGTGCCAGCAGTCCGGGACAGGGTATCAATCAGCCCCAGCATTTT. Its protein is CASSPGQGINQPQHF.

V and J are TRBV3-1 and TRBJ2-7; D gene uncertain. V was shortened by 3 bases and J by 7 bases, with 13 bases between the two germline ends. CDR3 length: 13 amino acids. Germline values: CDR1 LGHDT, CDR2 YNNKEL (reference sequence). The CDR3 loop reads CASSQSRQMEQYF. Here the CDR3 DNA reads TGTGCCAGCAGCCAGAGTCGGCAGATGGAGCAGTACTTC.

As concerns this clonotype: A much bigger clone sits one base away, suggesting this may be a read error. This chain joins TRBV2 and TRBJ2-1; a weak D match, TRBD1 (6 bases). Germline CDR1 is SNHLY and CDR2 is FYNNEI. CDR3 length: 15 residues. The CDR3 nucleotides read TGTGCCAGCTTCAGGGGCCGCCACTCCTACAATGAGCAGTCCTTC. Translation: CASFRGRHSYNEQSF.

The table lists this clonotype with a few counts. The chain has TRBV29-1 and TRBJ2-7, with TRBD2 identical over 10 bases. Trimming at V came to 0 bases and at J to 2 bases, leaving 10 bases not matched to a gene. CDR3 size: 17 residues. Germline V gene sequence: CDR1 SQVTM, CDR2 ANQGSEA. The CDR3 sequence: CSVEEVSGRPTTYEQYF. The CDR3 DNA follows: TGCAGCGTTGAAGAGGTTAGCGGGAGGCCAACTACCTACGAGCAGTACTTC.